These 7 T cell receptor beta chains originate from one sample sequenced in a study of CD4 and CD8 cells across lung adenocarcinoma regions. MiXCR was run by TCRdb on the PCR reads, yielding one entry per CDR3 protein. The sample holds about 4,100 distinct CDR3 sequences, 52% seen once. The sequencing input was CD4+ T cells from the center of a lung tumor. The source is a female donor with lung adenocarcinoma. The CD4 and CD8 labels of this study may be unreliable.

The chain links TRBV4-1 to TRBJ2-6, with D unclear. The germline CDR1 and CDR2 sequences are MGHRA and YSYEKL. V was clipped by 8 bases and J by 0 bases, with 11 bases between them. The CDR3 loop spans 15 amino acids. CDR3 sequence (DNA): TGCGCCAGCCGGCGGATCGACTCTGGGGCCAACGTCCTGACTTTC. As protein: CASRRIDSGANVLTF.

This clonotype has just one count. This may be a read error: a much more frequent sequence differs by one nucleotide. This chain's CDR3 is CASSFRTVGQETQFF. The CDR3 DNA is TGTGCCAGCAGCTTTAGGACCGTGGGGCAAGAGACCCAGTTCTTC. The genes are TRBV7-2 and TRBJ2-1, with D possibly being TRBD1 (5 bases). The CDR3 covers 15 residues. Germline CDR1 and CDR2: SGHTA and FQGNSA. Trimming removed 3 bases at V and 13 bases at J, with 22 bases between.

This rearrangement joins TRBV28 to TRBJ2-3; D is undetermined. Germline values: CDR1 MDHEN, CDR2 SYDVKM. V gave up 4 bases and J gave up 2 bases, with 10 bases separating them. The CDR3 has 14 residues. The CDR3 region is CASSSDGPTDTQYF. Here the CDR3 DNA reads TGTGCCAGCAGTTCCGACGGACCCACAGATACGCAGTATTTT.

The J gene is TRBJ2-3, the V gene TRBV27; D assignment may be TRBD1 or TRBD2 (5 bases each). Matching the DNA end better, TRBJ2-7 makes the J call doubtful. In germline, CDR1 is MNHEY, CDR2 SMNVEV (reference sequence). CDR3 length: 17 amino acids. CDR3 DNA: TGTGCCAGCAGTTGCGGGTTGGGGCAGGGAAGGGCAAATACGCAGTACTTC. Translation: CASSCGLGQGRANTQYF.

The chain has TRBV10-1 and TRBJ2-2; D gene ambiguous. Germline CDR1 reads WNHNN; CDR2 reads SYGVQD (reference sequence). Trimming shortened V by 3 bases and J by 3 bases, and 5 bases separated the two germline ends. This CDR3 has 13 amino acids. CDR3: CASSEGDTGELFF. The CDR3 nucleotides are TGCGCCAGCAGTGAAGGAGACACCGGGGAGCTGTTTTTT.

The chain employs TRBV27 and TRBJ2-3, with a weak D call TRBD2 (6 bases). Germline-derived CDR1 and CDR2 are MNHEY and SMNVEV (reference sequence). Trimming pared 6 bases from V and 2 bases from J, leaving 15 bases between. The length of the CDR3 is 15 residues. The CDR3 DNA sequence: TGTGCCAGCAGGCAGCGGGTAGGACTCACAGATACGCAGTATTTT. Its translation is CASRQRVGLTDTQYF.

This chain connects TRBV27 to TRBJ2-1, with 9 bases aligning to TRBD2. With V trimmed by 5 bases and J by 3 bases, 14 bases remained unmatched. The germline V gene has CDR1 MNHEY and CDR2 SMNVEV (reference sequence). The length of the CDR3 is 18 residues. For the CDR3, the DNA is TGTGCCAGCAGTACGGGACTAGCCAGATCAGGACGCTACAATGAGCAGTTCTTC. Translating gives CASSTGLARSGRYNEQFF.